What follows describes a single T cell receptor (beta chain). What this receptor recognizes is not known. A much larger clone differs by one base, so this may be a read error. This sample is part of a study of Graves' ophthalmopathy and Graves' hyperthyroidism (dated by TCRdb to between 2017 and 2018). For context, the study as a whole: Peripheral blood samples were taken at the time of initial diagnosis, before any treatment was given. In roughly 6 hyperthyroidism patients, the T-cell repertoires found in thyroid tissue were compared with those found in blood. The study used signatures of the TCR beta repertoire to tell Graves' ophthalmopathy apart from Graves' hyperthyroidism and to predict which patients would progress to ophthalmopathy. An independent validation cohort comprised 18 hyperthyroidism patients and some 16 patients who later progressed from hyperthyroidism to ophthalmopathy. In total, 135 blood samples were TCR-sequenced: some 40 ophthalmopathy, approximately 75 hyperthyroidism and about 17 hyperthyroidism-to-ophthalmopathy patients. A discovery set of more than 90 patients (around 40 ophthalmopathy, just over 55 stable hyperthyroidism) was enrolled to explore V-J signatures distinguishing ophthalmopathy from hyperthyroidism. Following sampling, methimazole starting at 30 mg daily was administered to hyperthyroidism patients, and high-dose intravenous methylprednisolone was administered to ophthalmopathy patients. Overall study results and their limits: Sample size was not predetermined statistically, and investigators were not blinded to group allocation. Most expanded thyroid clonotypes with a frequency above 0.001 also appeared in blood, which suggests that blood repertoires may reflect the immune response in the thyroid. In validation, the model predicted ophthalmopathy progression with about 71% sensitivity and less than 80% specificity; eleven to twelve predicted patients were CT-confirmed with GO in a median of around 6 months. In cross-validation, the 13-signature model distinguished ophthalmopathy from stable hyperthyroidism with approximately 88% sensitivity and roughly 81% specificity, and in the test set the corresponding values were about 80% and 75%.

The ophthalmopathy patients had moderately to severely active disease, with a Clinical Activity Score of 3 or higher, a NOSPECS grade of 4 or higher, and a disease duration of less than 3 months. Patients were excluded if they had other autoimmune diseases, uncontrolled infections, pregnancy or lactation. Clinical symptoms, serum thyroxine, TRAb, thyroid ultrasound and orbital computed tomography were used for diagnosis. PBMCs were isolated from around 10 ml of fresh peripheral blood by Ficoll-Paque density gradient centrifugation. Total RNA was extracted with Trizol reagent and quality-checked on an Agilent 2100 Bioanalyzer. For repertoire sequencing, the TCR beta CDR3 regions were amplified from RNA transcripts. The first round of RT-PCR was done with HTBI primers and the Qiagen OneStep RT-PCR kit, and was followed by a second round of multiplex PCR, then size selection and purification. Sequencing of the libraries was carried out on an Illumina HiSeq2000 in paired-end mode with 100 bp reads. In the paper's pipeline: Reads were processed with SOAPnuke, discarding reads with adapters, uncalled bases, mean Phred below 15, or no exact constant-primer or identifier match. High-quality paired reads were merged with COPE v1.2.5. Each unique nucleotide sequence was treated as a clonotype, and MiTCR v1.1 was used to align the clonotypes to the IMGT TRB V, D and J references. The analysis was limited to V-J combinations with a frequency above 0.0001, which together covered 98% to 99.2% of repertoires. A TCR clonal expansion and chaos score per V-J combination was defined as the ratio of F50 clonal expansion to chaos observed in the TCRdist matrix. Features were reduced by Welch's t-statistics and random forest to around 14 V-J combinations, which fed a naive Bayes classifier. Thyroid-blood repertoire similarity was quantified with the Morisita-Horn index. In TCRdb, the public reads were trimmed at Q25 with fastp and aligned with MiXCR, with productive beta chains retained. Every distinct CDR3 protein forms one entry, paired with its most common genes and DNA. TCRdb's processing, not the study's, gives the V and J calls here. In all, the sample holds over 650,000 distinct CDR3 sequences, and roughly 39% of those were seen once. The top ten clonotypes cover over 2.5% of the sample.

CDR1 and CDR2 are read off the germline V gene (reference sequence) as SEHNR and FQNEAQ. Inclusive of the bounding cysteine and phenylalanine, the CDR3 is 14 residues long. The read is trimmed to its CDR3 DNA, 42 bases read in frame from base 1. V ends up 4 bases short and J 3 bases short, with an unmatched junction base count of 6. This clonotype originated in an adult man with Graves' ophthalmopathy. The sample taken for sequencing was peripheral blood. The chain is encoded by TRBV7-9 joined to TRBJ2-7; TRBD1 lines up with 7 middle nucleotides. The CDR3 is CASSSGTDLYEQYF. The bases read TGTGCCAGCAGCTCAGGGACAGATCTCTACGAGCAGTACTTC.